Below, 19 T cell receptor beta chains from the same sample are listed, as sequenced in a study of graft-versus-host responses after intestinal transplantation. The method was immunoSEQ multiplex PCR; TCRdb's version includes in-frame clones alone and lacks a portion of them. This table holds about 130,000 clones, roughly nine tenths found once. Their antigens remain unidentified. The sample consisted of unstimulated CD4+ T cells sorted from spleen or lymph node cells, taken before intestinal transplant. The receptors were sampled from a human donor who received an intestinal transplant.

The rearrangement joins TRBV10-3 to TRBJ1-2; 8 nucleotides line up with TRBD1. CDR3 size: 16 residues. The J segment lost 2 bases and the V segment lost 3 bases, leaving 8 bases of the junction unmatched. CDR1 and CDR2 (germline): ENHRY, SYGVKD. The CDR3: CAISDPQGAPNYGYTF. The CDR3 nucleotides read TGTGCCATCAGTGACCCGCAGGGGGCGCCGAACTATGGCTACACCTTC.

This chain uses TRBV2 with TRBJ1-1; a weak D match, TRBD1 (5 bases). The V and J ends lost 8 bases and 4 bases respectively, with 11 bases between them. The CDR3 is 12 residues long. Germline V gene lookup returns CDR1 SNHLY and CDR2 FYNNEI. The CDR3 loop reads CASSRDGTEAFF. For the CDR3, the DNA is TGTGCCAGCTCTCGGGACGGCACTGAAGCTTTCTTT.

The V call is TRBV19, the J call TRBJ1-5; possible D gene TRBD1, 6 bases. The germline V gene encodes CDR1 LNHDA and CDR2 SQIVND (reference sequence). V shed 1 base and J shed 4 bases, with 11 bases lying between them. The CDR3 runs 15 residues. The CDR3 coding sequence is TGTGCCAGTAGTATAGGGGCAGGGGTGAATCAGCCCCAGCATTTT. Translating gives CASSIGAGVNQPQHF.

CDR3 sequence reads: CAIRSGTSTGELFF. CDR3 DNA: TGTGCCATCAGATCCGGGACATCTACCGGGGAGCTGTTTTTT. The V call is TRBV10-3, the J call TRBJ2-2, with D possibly matching TRBD1 (6 bases). Looked up from germline, CDR1 is ENHRY and CDR2 is SYGVKD. V dropped 6 bases and J dropped 5 bases, with 13 bases sitting between them. CDR3 length equals 14 residues.

J is TRBJ2-1 and V is TRBV7-2; 8 nucleotides line up with TRBD2. The CDR3 totals 15 residues. Germline assignment: CDR1 SGHTA and CDR2 FQGNSA. Losses at the gene ends were 4 bases for V and 4 bases for J; bases not matched to a gene: 6. The CDR3 nucleotides are TGTGCCAGCAGCTCCTGGACTAGCCGTTACAATGAGCAGTTCTTC. Residues: CASSSWTSRYNEQFF.

V is TRBV18 and J is TRBJ1-5, with 7 bases identical to TRBD1. CDR3 length: 13 amino acids. J was trimmed by 7 bases and V by 5 bases; bases with no gene match: 5. Germline CDR1 and CDR2: KGHSH and LQKENI. CDR3 protein: CASSDREGQPQHF. CDR3 bases: TGTGCCAGCTCAGACAGGGAGGGACAGCCCCAGCATTTT.

The gene calls are TRBV7-6 and TRBJ2-2; 12 bases fit TRBD2. The CDR3 extends over 18 amino acids. CDR1 and CDR2 from the germline V gene are SGHVS and FNYEAQ. V shed 1 base and J 0 bases; nucleotides not matched to a gene: 3. CDR3 bases: TGTGCCAGCAGCTTAGTTGGACTAGCGGGGTCGAACACCGGGGAGCTGTTTTTT. Translated, it gives CASSLVGLAGSNTGELFF.

CDR3 DNA: TGTGCCAGCACTTGGGCCCAGGACAATGAGCAGTTCTTC. As protein: CASTWAQDNEQFF. This rearrangement joins TRBV7-8 to TRBJ2-1, with D uncertain. The CDR3 has 13 amino acids. Looked up from germline, CDR1 is SGHVS and CDR2 is FQNEAQ. V was cut by 7 bases and J by 5 bases, with 12 bases left in between.

The chain is built from TRBV2 and TRBJ1-5, with 8 positions matching TRBD1. The ends lost 6 bases at V and 7 bases at J; junction bases unmatched: 11. Germline V gene lookup returns CDR1 SNHLY and CDR2 FYNNEI. This CDR3 is 15 amino acids long. The chain's CDR3 is CASSLDRALGQPQHF. The DNA of the CDR3 is TGTGCCAGCAGCTTGGACAGGGCCCTGGGGCAGCCCCAGCATTTT.

This rearrangement joins TRBV18 to TRBJ1-5, with D possibly being TRBD1 (6 bases). This CDR3 is 17 amino acids long. V was pared by 3 bases and J by 2 bases, with 17 bases between. From germline, CDR1 is KGHSH and CDR2 LQKENI. The DNA of the CDR3 is TGTGCCAGCTCACCCCTGGGGGGCTTAAAGGGCAATCAGCCCCAGCATTTT. Translating gives CASSPLGGLKGNQPQHF. Combining the CDR3 with reference TRBV18 and TRBJ1-5 gives the whole variable domain NAGVMQNPRHLVRRRGQEARLRCSPMKGHSHVYWYRQLPEEGLKFMVYLQKENIIDESGMPKERFSAEFPKEGPSILRIQQVVRGDSAAYFCASSPLGGLKGNQPQHFGDGTRLSIL.

The rearrangement joins TRBV6-1 to TRBJ1-2; D gene ambiguous. Germline V gives CDR1 MNHNS, CDR2 SASEGT. V was trimmed by 6 bases and J by 5 bases, leaving 7 bases between them. This CDR3 comprises 11 residues. The CDR3 DNA follows: TGTGCCAGCAGCCCAGTGTATGGCTACACCTTC. As protein: CASSPVYGYTF.

This sequence joins TRBV18 and TRBJ2-1, with 9 bases that match TRBD1. Trimming at V came to 4 bases and at J to 8 bases, leaving 6 bases not matched to a gene. The CDR3 runs 14 residues. The germline V gene has CDR1 KGHSH and CDR2 LQKENI. The CDR3 DNA follows: TGTGCCAGCTCACTGGGACAGGGTGACCATGAGCAGTTCTTC. Residues: CASSLGQGDHEQFF.

The chain is built from TRBV7-2 and TRBJ2-2; 8 positions agree with TRBD2. Trimming cost V 4 bases and J 0 bases; bases outside gene matches: 4. Looked up from germline, CDR1 is SGHTA and CDR2 is FQGNSA. The CDR3 extends over 16 amino acids. The DNA of the CDR3 is TGTGCCAGCAGCTCACGGGAGGGCGCGAACACCGGGGAGCTGTTTTTT. The encoded protein is CASSSREGANTGELFF.

The V and J genes are TRBV7-2 and TRBJ2-1; D is undetermined. This CDR3 is 12 amino acids long. V was shortened by 5 bases and J by 5 bases, with 7 bases between the two germline ends. Germline V CDR1 and CDR2: SGHTA, FQGNSA. The CDR3 region has the DNA TGTGCCAGCAGCCGACTCCACAATGAGCAGTTCTTC. It encodes CASSRLHNEQFF.

The V and J genes are TRBV10-3 and TRBJ1-2; perhaps TRBD1 as D (5 bases). The CDR3 covers 13 residues. Trimming removed 7 bases from V and 6 bases from J, with 15 bases in between. The germline V gene encodes CDR1 ENHRY and CDR2 SYGVKD. In DNA, the CDR3 is TGTGCCATCATGGGGACCGTGTTAGATGGCTACACCTTC. As protein: CAIMGTVLDGYTF.

V usage is TRBV2 and J usage is TRBJ1-1; D is possibly TRBD1 (5 bases). Per the germline V gene, CDR1 is SNHLY and CDR2 is FYNNEI. The CDR3 is 13 residues long. V lost 7 bases to trimming and J lost 0 bases, with 9 bases between them. The CDR3 reads CASTDRVNTEAFF. CDR3 nucleotide sequence: TGTGCCAGCACTGACAGAGTGAACACTGAAGCTTTCTTT.

This clone was seen once. The rearrangement joins TRBV6-1 to TRBJ2-1; D gene unclear. V gave up 5 bases and J gave up 5 bases, with 13 bases separating them. The CDR3 spans 14 residues. Germline lookup yields CDR1 MNHNS and CDR2 SASEGT. CDR3: CASSLDGWNNEQFF. CDR3 DNA sequence: TGTGCCAGCAGTTTGGACGGATGGAACAATGAGCAGTTCTTC.

The J gene is TRBJ2-1, the V gene TRBV7-2, with D tentatively TRBD2 (6 bases). The CDR3 sequence is 17 residues long. V lost 5 bases to trimming and J lost 0 bases, with 17 bases between them. The germline V gene has CDR1 SGHTA and CDR2 FQGNSA. The CDR3 region has the DNA TGTGCCAGCAGCCAAGGGGCGGGATTGAGCTCCTACAATGAGCAGTTCTTC. This translates into CASSQGAGLSSYNEQFF.

V and J are TRBV7-9 and TRBJ2-1; 14 positions agree with TRBD2. Trimming at V came to 3 bases and at J to 9 bases, leaving 13 bases not matched to a gene. The germline gives CDR1 SEHNR, CDR2 FQNEAQ (reference sequence). CDR3 size: 18 residues. The DNA of the CDR3 is TGTGCCAGCAGCTTTAGTGGACTAGCGGGGGGAAGTCAGGCTGAGCAGTTCTTC. Translating gives CASSFSGLAGGSQAEQFF.